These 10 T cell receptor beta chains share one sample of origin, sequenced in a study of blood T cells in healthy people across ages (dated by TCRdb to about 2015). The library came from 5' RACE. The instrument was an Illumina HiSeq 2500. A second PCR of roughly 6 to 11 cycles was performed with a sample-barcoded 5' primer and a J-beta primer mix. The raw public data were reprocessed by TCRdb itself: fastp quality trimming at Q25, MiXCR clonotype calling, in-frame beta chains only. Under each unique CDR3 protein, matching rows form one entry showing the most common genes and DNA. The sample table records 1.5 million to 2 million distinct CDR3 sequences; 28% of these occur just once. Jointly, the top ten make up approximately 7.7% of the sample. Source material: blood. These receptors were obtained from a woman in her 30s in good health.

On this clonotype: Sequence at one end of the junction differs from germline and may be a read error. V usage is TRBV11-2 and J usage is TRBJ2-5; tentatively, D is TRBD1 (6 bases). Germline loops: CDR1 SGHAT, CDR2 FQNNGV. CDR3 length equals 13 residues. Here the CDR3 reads CAGSLLQGNVEYF. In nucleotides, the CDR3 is TGTGCCGGCAGCTTATTACAGGGTAATGTGGAGTACTTC.

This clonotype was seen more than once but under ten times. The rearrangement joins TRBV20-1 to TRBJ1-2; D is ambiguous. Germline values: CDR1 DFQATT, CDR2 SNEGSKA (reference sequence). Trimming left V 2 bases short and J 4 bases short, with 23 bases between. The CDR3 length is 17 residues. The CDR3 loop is CSARLPPDMGKIYGYTF. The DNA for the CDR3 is TGCAGTGCTAGATTACCTCCCGATATGGGGAAAATCTATGGCTACACCTTC.

CDR3 protein: CASSPSGLAYEQYF. CDR3 in DNA: TGTGCCAGCAGCCCTAGCGGGCTGGCCTACGAGCAGTACTTC. The chain recombines TRBV7-9 with TRBJ2-7; 8 nucleotides agree with TRBD2. The CDR3 has 14 residues. V was pared by 5 bases and J by 2 bases, with 5 bases of the junction left unmatched. The germline CDR1 and CDR2 sequences are SEHNR and FQNEAQ (reference sequence).

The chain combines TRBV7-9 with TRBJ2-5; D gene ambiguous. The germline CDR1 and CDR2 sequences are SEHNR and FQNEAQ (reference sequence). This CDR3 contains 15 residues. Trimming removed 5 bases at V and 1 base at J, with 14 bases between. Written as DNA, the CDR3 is TGTGCCAGCAGCATACCCTTAGGGCCCCAAGAGACCCAGTACTTC. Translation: CASSIPLGPQETQYF.

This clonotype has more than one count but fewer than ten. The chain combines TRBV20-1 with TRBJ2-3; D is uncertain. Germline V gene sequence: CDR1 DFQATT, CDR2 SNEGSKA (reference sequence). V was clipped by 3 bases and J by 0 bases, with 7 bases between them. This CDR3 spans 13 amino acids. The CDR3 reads CSASGYSTDTQYF. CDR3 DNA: TGCAGTGCTAGCGGATACAGCACAGATACGCAGTATTTT.

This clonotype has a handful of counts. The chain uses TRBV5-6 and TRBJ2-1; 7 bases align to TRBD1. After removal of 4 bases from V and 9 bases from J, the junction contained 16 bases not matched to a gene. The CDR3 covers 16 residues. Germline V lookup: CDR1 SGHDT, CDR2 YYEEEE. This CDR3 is CASSPKPGQSIGEQFF. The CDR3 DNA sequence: TGTGCCAGCAGCCCAAAACCGGGACAGTCGATTGGTGAGCAGTTCTTC. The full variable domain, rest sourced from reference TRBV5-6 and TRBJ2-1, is DAGVTQSPTHLIKTRGQQVTLRCSPKSGHDTVSWYQQALGQGPQFIFQYYEEEERQRGNFPDRFSGHQFPNYSSELNVNALLLGDSALYLCASSPKPGQSIGEQFFGPGTRLTVL.

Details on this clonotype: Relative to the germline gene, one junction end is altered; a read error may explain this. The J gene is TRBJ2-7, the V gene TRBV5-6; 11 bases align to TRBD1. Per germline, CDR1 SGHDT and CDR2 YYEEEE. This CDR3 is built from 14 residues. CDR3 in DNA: TGTACCAGTAGTCGGACAGGGGGCAGCTACGAGCAGTACTTC. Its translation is CTSSRTGGSYEQYF.

The CDR3 loop reads CASSSRVGTSGGLGYNEQFF. CDR3 bases: TGTGCCAGCAGCTCCAGGGTGGGGACTAGCGGGGGCCTGGGGTACAATGAGCAGTTCTTC. The V gene is TRBV7-2, the J gene TRBJ2-1; TRBD2 matches at 14 bases. The CDR3 runs to 20 residues. J gave up 4 bases and V 4 bases, and 15 bases lay outside the gene matches. Germline V gene data show CDR1 as SGHTA and CDR2 as FQGNSA.

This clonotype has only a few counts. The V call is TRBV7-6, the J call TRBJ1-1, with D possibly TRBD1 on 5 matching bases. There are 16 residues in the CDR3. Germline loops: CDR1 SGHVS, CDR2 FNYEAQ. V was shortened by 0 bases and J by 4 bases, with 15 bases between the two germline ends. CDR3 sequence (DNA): TGTGCCAGCAGCTTAGCGCAGGGTAAGATCGGCACTGAAGCTTTCTTT. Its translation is CASSLAQGKIGTEAFF.

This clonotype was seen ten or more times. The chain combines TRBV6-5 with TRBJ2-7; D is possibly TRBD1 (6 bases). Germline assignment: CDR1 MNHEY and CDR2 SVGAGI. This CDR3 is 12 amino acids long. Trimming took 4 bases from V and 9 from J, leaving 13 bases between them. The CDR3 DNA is TGTGCCAGCAGTTCAGGGGCAAAAGGGCAGTACTTC. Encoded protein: CASSSGAKGQYF.